This entry is about one T cell receptor beta chain. These data come from a study of blood T cell repertoires in COVID-19. V lost 0 bases and J lost 6; bases outside the gene matches: 0. This CDR3 is built from 13 residues. Produced via immunoSEQ multiplex PCR; TCRdb's table is partial and in-frame only. The data show around 370,000 clones, approximately 91% seen once. Sequenced sample: peripheral blood. The rearrangement joins TRBV12-3 or TRBV12-4 to TRBJ2-3, with TRBD2 identical over 7 bases. This clonotype was obtained from a woman between 65 and 79 years old with COVID-19, enrolled during active disease. The CDR3 reads CASSLAGGDTQYF. The CDR3 DNA reads as TGTGCCAGCAGTTTAGCGGGGGGGGATACGCAGTATTTT.